The 20 T cell receptor beta chains below come from one sample, sequenced in a study of T-cell memory formation after mild COVID-19. A single record per CDR3 protein comes from TCRdb applying MiXCR to the 5' RACE reads. The sample carries fewer than 600,000 distinct CDR3 sequences, less than 25% recorded once. Sequenced input: PBMCs or a T cell subset sorted from them (not recorded which). Source of these receptors: an adult woman who had mild COVID-19 (a few samples of this study predate the infection). Cell type and time point are not known.

This clonotype showed up just a few times. The rearrangement links TRBV19 to TRBJ2-3, with 8 bases lining up with TRBD2. V gave up 5 bases and J gave up 1 base; unmatched junction bases: 8. This CDR3 region has 16 residues. The germline V gene has CDR1 LNHDA and CDR2 SQIVND (reference sequence). The CDR3 DNA reads as TGTGCCAGTAGTGAAAGCCTAGCGGGTCGCACAGATACGCAGTATTTT. Translating it yields CASSESLAGRTDTQYF.

The chain links TRBV29-1 to TRBJ1-4; the match to TRBD1 covers 9 bases. Germline V CDR1 and CDR2: SQVTM, ANQGSEA. J lost 4 bases, V lost 6 bases, and 6 bases had no gene match. The CDR3 totals 14 residues. DNA for the CDR3: TGCAGCGTCGCTGGACAGGGGAATAATGAAAAACTGTTTTTT. This translates into CSVAGQGNNEKLFF. Looking up the rest from reference TRBV29-1 and TRBJ1-4 gives the full variable domain: SAVISQKPSRDICQRGTSLTIQCQVDSQVTMMFWYRQQPGQSLTLIATANQGSEATYESGFVIDKFPISRPNLTFSTLTVSNMSPEDSSIYLCSVAGQGNNEKLFFGSGTQLSVL.

This clonotype was observed a handful of times. The chain's CDR3 is CASSLGLAVGQYF. The CDR3 coding sequence is TGTGCCAGCAGCTTAGGACTAGCAGTCGGTCAGTACTTC. This chain connects TRBV7-2 to TRBJ2-7, with 7 positions matching TRBD2. The CDR3 is 13 residues long. V shed 1 base and J 10 bases; nucleotides not matched to a gene: 7. Per the germline V gene, CDR1 is SGHTA and CDR2 is FQGNSA.

The rearrangement links TRBV12-3 or TRBV12-4 to TRBJ1-2; D is uncertain. Trimming shortened V by 2 bases and J by 6 bases, and 13 bases separated the two germline ends. This CDR3 is 14 amino acids long. The CDR3 spells CASSLTGRRNGYTF. The DNA for the CDR3 is TGTGCCAGCAGTTTAACGGGCCGTCGGAATGGCTACACCTTC.

This clonotype has only a few counts. The chain couples TRBV7-8 to TRBJ1-1, with D maybe TRBD1 (5 bases). The ends were cut back, 5 bases at V and 4 bases at J, with 8 bases in the middle. In germline, CDR1 is SGHVS, CDR2 FQNEAQ. This CDR3 is 12 amino acids long. As DNA, the CDR3 is TGTGCCAGCAGCGGCAGGGTCACTGAAGCTTTCTTT. Translation gives CASSGRVTEAFF.

The gene calls are TRBV9 and TRBJ2-1; either TRBD1 or TRBD2 may supply D (5 bases each). Trimming removed 0 bases at V and 7 bases at J, with 8 bases between. Germline-derived CDR1 and CDR2 are SGDLS and YYNGEE. This CDR3 comprises 13 residues. The CDR3 DNA is TGTGCCAGCAGCGTAGATTGGGGGAATGAGCAGTTCTTC. Protein product: CASSVDWGNEQFF.

The table lists this clonotype with a few counts. This chain uses TRBV11-2 with TRBJ2-2; TRBD2 matches at 11 bases. Germline V gives CDR1 SGHAT, CDR2 FQNNGV. Trimming cost V 5 bases and J 5 bases; bases outside gene matches: 13. This CDR3 has 18 residues. CDR3 in DNA: TGTGCCAGCAGCGTTAGCGGGAGGGCCGTCGGTGGGACCGGGGAGCTGTTTTTT. Translating gives CASSVSGRAVGGTGELFF.

The rearrangement links TRBV7-8 to TRBJ1-2; D ambiguous. Germline V CDR1 and CDR2: SGHVS, FQNEAQ. CDR3 length: 13 residues. V lost 3 bases and J 4 bases, leaving 9 bases between the germline ends. CDR3 region: CASSLSASYGYTF. The DNA of the CDR3 is TGTGCCAGCAGCTTGTCGGCTTCCTATGGCTACACCTTC.

This clonotype has more than one count but fewer than ten. The V call is TRBV5-5, the J call TRBJ1-5, with a weak D call TRBD1 (6 bases). The CDR3 covers 16 residues. Germline lookup yields CDR1 SGHKS and CDR2 YYEKEE (reference sequence). V lost 4 bases and J 2 bases, leaving 16 bases between the germline ends. The CDR3 DNA follows: TGTGCCAGCAGCGTTACAGGGTCTTTGGGCAATCAGCCCCAGCATTTT. Encoded protein: CASSVTGSLGNQPQHF.

The chain joins TRBV27 to TRBJ2-7, with TRBD2 matching 7 bases. V lost 7 bases, J lost 0 bases, and 9 bases stayed unmatched. The length of the CDR3 is 15 residues. Germline CDR1 is MNHEY and CDR2 is SMNVEV (reference sequence). CDR3 protein: CASTSLGGGSYEQYF. CDR3 sequence (DNA): TGTGCCAGCACCTCTCTTGGGGGGGGCTCCTACGAGCAGTACTTC.

This rearrangement joins TRBV11-1 to TRBJ1-5; D gene uncertain. Germline V gives CDR1 SGHAT, CDR2 FQDESV (reference sequence). V was cut by 2 bases and J by 0 bases, with 17 bases left in between. The CDR3 is 18 amino acids. This chain's CDR3 is CASSLFHLWRDSNQPQHF. The CDR3 nucleotides read TGTGCCAGCAGCTTATTCCATCTATGGAGGGATAGCAATCAGCCCCAGCATTTT.

This clonotype was detected only a few times. The rearrangement links TRBV12-3 or TRBV12-4 to TRBJ2-7, with 7 nucleotides matching TRBD2. The CDR3 sequence is 13 residues long. Trimming took 8 bases from V and 4 from J; bases not matched to a gene: 8. Here the CDR3 reads CASGASGRYEQYF. CDR3 coding DNA: TGTGCCAGCGGAGCTAGCGGTAGATACGAGCAGTACTTC.

This clonotype has only a few counts. The rearrangement uses TRBV27 and TRBJ2-7; D may correspond to TRBD1 or TRBD2 (5 bases each). The CDR3 is made up of 16 amino acids. The germline CDR1 and CDR2 sequences are MNHEY and SMNVEV (reference sequence). Deletions cut 2 bases from V and 9 bases from J, with 23 bases between. The CDR3 here is CASSLVNRDGTRGQYF. The CDR3 DNA sequence: TGTGCCAGCAGTTTAGTTAATCGGGACGGGACCCGAGGGCAGTACTTC.

This clonotype was observed many times. The chain combines TRBV12-3 or TRBV12-4 with TRBJ2-4, with no clear D. This CDR3 region has 14 residues. V lost 3 bases, J lost 0 bases, and 6 bases lay in between. DNA for the CDR3: TGTGCCAGCAGTTTGACACTAGCCAAAAACATTCAGTACTTC. It yields the protein CASSLTLAKNIQYF.

V usage is TRBV7-3 and J usage is TRBJ2-7, with 10 bases matching TRBD2. The CDR3 covers 17 residues. J was trimmed by 1 base and V by 2 bases; bases with no gene match: 8. CDR1 is SGHTA, CDR2 FQGTGA, per germline. The CDR3 loop is CASSLGPSGGPSYEQYF. CDR3 sequence (DNA): TGTGCCAGCAGCTTAGGTCCTAGCGGGGGACCTTCCTACGAGCAGTACTTC.

This clonotype was seen more than once but under ten times. The rearrangement uses TRBV5-5 and TRBJ2-7, with 7 bases aligning to TRBD1. Germline CDR1 reads SGHKS; CDR2 reads YYEKEE (reference sequence). The CDR3 covers 13 residues. V shed 4 bases, J shed 3 bases, and the junction held 4 bases outside the gene matches. Here the CDR3 DNA reads TGTGCCAGCAGCAAATGGGACAGCTACGAGCAGTACTTC. This codes for CASSKWDSYEQYF.

The chain has TRBV20-1 and TRBJ2-4; possibly TRBD2 for D (6 bases). The CDR3 loop spans 15 amino acids. Trimming took off 2 bases at V and 5 bases at J, with 16 bases between the two ends. Looked up from germline, CDR1 is DFQATT and CDR2 is SNEGSKA (reference sequence). The CDR3 nucleotides are TGCAGTGCTAGACCACTTCGGGGGTCCGAAAACATTCAGTACTTC. It yields the protein CSARPLRGSENIQYF.

This sequence joins TRBV7-9 and TRBJ1-1; 9 bases agree with TRBD1. CDR3 length: 14 amino acids. Trimming took 4 bases from V and 10 from J; bases not matched to a gene: 10. CDR1 and CDR2 from the germline V gene are SEHNR and FQNEAQ (reference sequence). The CDR3 loop reads CASSSYRGTGTAFF. The CDR3 region has the DNA TGTGCCAGCAGCTCGTATAGGGGGACAGGGACAGCTTTCTTT.

The sample holds a few counts of this clonotype. V and J are TRBV4-1 and TRBJ1-5; maybe TRBD1 (5 bases). Trimming removed 2 bases from V and 6 bases from J, with 11 bases in between. The CDR3 length is 14 residues. Germline V lookup: CDR1 MGHRA, CDR2 YSYEKL. CDR3 region: CASSQKVGPQPQHF. The CDR3 DNA sequence: TGCGCCAGCAGCCAAAAAGTGGGGCCTCAGCCCCAGCATTTT.

The chain has TRBV7-2 and TRBJ2-7, with D perhaps being TRBD1 or TRBD2 (5 bases each). This CDR3 has 15 residues. V was trimmed by 5 bases and J by 2 bases, leaving 16 bases between them. Germline lookup yields CDR1 SGHTA and CDR2 FQGNSA. The CDR3 DNA is TGTGCCAGCAGCCTACAGGCTAGCCGAACCTACGAGCAGTACTTC. Translated, it gives CASSLQASRTYEQYF.